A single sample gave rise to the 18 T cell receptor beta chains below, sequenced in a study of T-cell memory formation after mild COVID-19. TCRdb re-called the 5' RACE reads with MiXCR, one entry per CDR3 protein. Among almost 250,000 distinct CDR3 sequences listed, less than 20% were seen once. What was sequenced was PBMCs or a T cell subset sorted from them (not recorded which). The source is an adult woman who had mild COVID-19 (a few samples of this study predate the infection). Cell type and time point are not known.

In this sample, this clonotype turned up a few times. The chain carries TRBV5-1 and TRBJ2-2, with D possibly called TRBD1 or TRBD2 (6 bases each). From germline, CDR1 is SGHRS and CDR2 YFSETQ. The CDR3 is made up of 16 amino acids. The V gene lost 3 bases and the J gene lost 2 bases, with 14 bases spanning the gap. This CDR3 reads CASSSPVGGNTGELFF. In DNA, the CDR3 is TGCGCCAGCAGCTCCCCCGTGGGGGGCAACACCGGGGAGCTGTTTTTT.

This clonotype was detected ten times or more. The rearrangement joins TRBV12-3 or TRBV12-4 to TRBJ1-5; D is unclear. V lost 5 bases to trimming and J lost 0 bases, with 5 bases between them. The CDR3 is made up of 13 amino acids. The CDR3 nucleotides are TGTGCCAGCAGTCCAGGTAGCAATCAGCCCCAGCATTTT. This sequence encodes CASSPGSNQPQHF.

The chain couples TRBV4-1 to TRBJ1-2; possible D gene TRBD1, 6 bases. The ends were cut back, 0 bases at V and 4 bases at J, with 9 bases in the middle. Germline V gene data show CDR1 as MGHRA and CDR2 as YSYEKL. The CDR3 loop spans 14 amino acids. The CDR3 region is CASSQEGGSYGYTF. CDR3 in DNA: TGCGCCAGCAGCCAAGAAGGGGGGAGCTATGGCTACACCTTC.

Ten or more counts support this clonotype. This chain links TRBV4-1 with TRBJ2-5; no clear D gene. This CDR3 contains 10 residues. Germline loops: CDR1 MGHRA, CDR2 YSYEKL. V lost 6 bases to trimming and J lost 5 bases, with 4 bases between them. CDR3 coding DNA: TGCGCCAGCAGAGGGGAGACCCAGTACTTC. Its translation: CASRGETQYF.

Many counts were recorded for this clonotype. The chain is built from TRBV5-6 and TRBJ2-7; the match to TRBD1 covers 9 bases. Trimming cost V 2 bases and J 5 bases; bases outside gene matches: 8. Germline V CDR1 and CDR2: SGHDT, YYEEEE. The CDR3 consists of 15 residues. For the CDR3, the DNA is TGTGCCAGCAGCTTTACCGGGACAGGGTACCACGAGCAGTACTTC. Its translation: CASSFTGTGYHEQYF.

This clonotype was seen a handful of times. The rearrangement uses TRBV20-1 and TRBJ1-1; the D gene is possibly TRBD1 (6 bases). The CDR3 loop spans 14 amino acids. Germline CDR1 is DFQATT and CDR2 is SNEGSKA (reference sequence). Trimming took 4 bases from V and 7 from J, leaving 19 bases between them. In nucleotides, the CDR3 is TGCAGTGCTATTAGAGGGGGGCGAGCGGGTGAAGCTTTCTTT. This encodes CSAIRGGRAGEAFF.

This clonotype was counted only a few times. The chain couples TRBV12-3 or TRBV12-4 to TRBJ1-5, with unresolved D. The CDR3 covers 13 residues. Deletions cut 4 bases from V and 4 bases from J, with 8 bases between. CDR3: CASSSEYNQPQHF. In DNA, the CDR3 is TGTGCCAGCAGTTCCGAGTATAATCAGCCCCAGCATTTT.

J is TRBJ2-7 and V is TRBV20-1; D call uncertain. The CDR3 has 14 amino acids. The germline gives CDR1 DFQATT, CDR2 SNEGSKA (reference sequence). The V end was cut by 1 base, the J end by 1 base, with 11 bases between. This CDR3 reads CSARVIGGSYEQYF. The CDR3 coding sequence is TGCAGTGCTAGAGTCATTGGCGGTTCCTACGAGCAGTACTTC.

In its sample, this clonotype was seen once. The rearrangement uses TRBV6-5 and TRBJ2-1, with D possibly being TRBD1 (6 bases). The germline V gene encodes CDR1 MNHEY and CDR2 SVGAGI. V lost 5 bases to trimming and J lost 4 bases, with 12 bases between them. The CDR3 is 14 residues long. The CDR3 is CASSENGQYNEQFF. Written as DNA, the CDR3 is TGTGCCAGCAGTGAAAACGGACAGTACAATGAGCAGTTCTTC.

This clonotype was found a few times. The DNA for the CDR3 is TGTGCCAGCAGCGTAGACCTCGGGGGGAATACGCAGTATTTT. The encoded protein is CASSVDLGGNTQYF. The chain is built from TRBV9 and TRBJ2-3; TRBD2 matches 7 bases. The ends lost 0 bases at V and 7 bases at J; junction bases unmatched: 5. Germline V gives CDR1 SGDLS, CDR2 YYNGEE. CDR3 length equals 14 residues. The full variable domain, completed using reference TRBV9 and TRBJ2-3, is DSGVTQTPKHLITATGQRVTLRCSPRSGDLSVYWYQQSLDQGLQFLIQYYNGEERAKGNILERFSAQQFPDLHSELNLSSLELGDSALYFCASSVDLGGNTQYFGPGTRLTVL.

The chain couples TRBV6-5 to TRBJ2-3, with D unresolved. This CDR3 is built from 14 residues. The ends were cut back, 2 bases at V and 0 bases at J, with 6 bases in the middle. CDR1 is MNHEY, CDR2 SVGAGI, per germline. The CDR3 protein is CASSYLDSTDTQYF. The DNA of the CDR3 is TGTGCCAGCAGTTACCTCGATAGCACAGATACGCAGTATTTT.

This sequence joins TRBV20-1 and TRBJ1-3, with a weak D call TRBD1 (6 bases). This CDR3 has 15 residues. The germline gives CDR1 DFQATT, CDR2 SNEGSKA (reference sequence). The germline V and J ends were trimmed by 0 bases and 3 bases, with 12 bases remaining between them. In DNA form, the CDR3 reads TGCAGTGCTAGAGATCGGGGGGCAGGTGGAAACACCATATATTTT. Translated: CSARDRGAGGNTIYF.

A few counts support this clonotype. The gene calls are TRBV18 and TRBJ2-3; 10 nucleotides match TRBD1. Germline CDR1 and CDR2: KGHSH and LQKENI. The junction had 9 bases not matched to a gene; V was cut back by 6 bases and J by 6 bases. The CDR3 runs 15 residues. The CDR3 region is CASSPGQGSRDTQYF. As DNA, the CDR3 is TGTGCCAGCTCTCCGGGACAGGGGTCGAGGGATACGCAGTATTTT.

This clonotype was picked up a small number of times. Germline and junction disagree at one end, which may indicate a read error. CDR3 sequence reads: CASSPRAEGNTEAFF. CDR3 sequence (DNA): TGTGCCAGCTCGCCACGGGCGGAAGGGAACACTGAAGCTTTCTTT. The chain joins TRBV18 to TRBJ1-1; no definite D call. Germline assignment: CDR1 KGHSH and CDR2 LQKENI. This CDR3 contains 15 residues.

CDR3 nucleotides: TGTGCCAGCAGCGCGAGGGACAGGAACACTGAAGCTTTCTTT. Protein product: CASSARDRNTEAFF. The V gene is TRBV9, the J gene TRBJ1-1, with 7 bases identical to TRBD1. After removal of 3 bases from V and 1 base from J, the junction contained 3 bases not matched to a gene. The germline V gene has CDR1 SGDLS and CDR2 YYNGEE. This CDR3 is 14 amino acids long.

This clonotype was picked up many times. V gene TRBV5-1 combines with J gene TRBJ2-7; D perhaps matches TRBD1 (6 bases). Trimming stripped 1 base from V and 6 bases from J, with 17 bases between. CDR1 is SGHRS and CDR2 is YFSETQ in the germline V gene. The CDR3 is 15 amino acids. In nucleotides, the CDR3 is TGCGCCAGCAGCTTGTTTGCAGGGGTGTCGCTCGAGCAGTACTTC. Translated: CASSLFAGVSLEQYF.

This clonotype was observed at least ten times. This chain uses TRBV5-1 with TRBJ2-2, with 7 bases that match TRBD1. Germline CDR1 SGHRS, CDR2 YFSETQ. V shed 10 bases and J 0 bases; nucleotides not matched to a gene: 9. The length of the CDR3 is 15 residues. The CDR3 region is CACRKTGTNTGELFF. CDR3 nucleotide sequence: TGCGCCTGCCGAAAGACAGGGACGAACACCGGGGAGCTGTTTTTT. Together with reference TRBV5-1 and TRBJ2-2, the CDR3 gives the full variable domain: KAGVTQTPRYLIKTRGQQVTLSCSPISGHRSVSWYQQTPGQGLQFLFEYFSETQRNKGNFPGRFSGRQFSNSRSEMNVSTLELGDSALYLCACRKTGTNTGELFFGEGSRLTVL.

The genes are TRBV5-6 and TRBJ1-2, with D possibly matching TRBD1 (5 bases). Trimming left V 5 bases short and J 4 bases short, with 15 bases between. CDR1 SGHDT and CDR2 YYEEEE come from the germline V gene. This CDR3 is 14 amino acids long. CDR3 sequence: CASSRRQLSYGYTF. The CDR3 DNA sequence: TGTGCCAGCAGTCGAAGACAGCTATCCTATGGCTACACCTTC.